This record looks at one T cell receptor (beta chain) sequence and its context. Its antigen remains unknown. This tumor tissue came from a pretreatment baseline collection. This sample was taken from a study of circulating tumor DNA in untreated peripheral T-cell lymphoma. Study-level results: Tumor-specific clonotypes were found in about four fifths of patients.

Germline loops: CDR1 LNHDA, CDR2 SQIVND (reference sequence). Trimming removed 1 base at V and 5 bases at J, with 11 bases between. CDR3 size: 14 residues. Repertoires were generated with immunoSEQ multiplex PCR, while TCRdb's copy carries only in-frame clones and drops some. The top ten clones hold around 30% of a sample with 9,500 to 12,000 clones, roughly 80% of them seen once. This clonotype was sampled from a human donor with peripheral T-cell lymphoma. This chain uses TRBV19 with TRBJ2-5; D uncertain. Sample: tumor tissue. The CDR3 reads CASSIANGWETQYF. Written as DNA, the CDR3 is TGTGCCAGTAGTATAGCAAACGGATGGGAGACCCAGTACTTC. The entire variable domain, with the rest obtained from reference TRBV19 and TRBJ2-5, is as follows: DGGITQSPKYLFRKEGQNVTLSCEQNLNHDAMYWYRQDPGQGLRLIYYSQIVNDFQKGDIAEGYSVSREKKESFPLTVTSAQKNPTAFYLCASSIANGWETQYFGPGTRLLVL.